The clone carrying this T cell receptor (beta chain) was detected many times. Its antigen is unknown. This specimen comes from a study of early T cells in non-severe SARS-CoV-2 infection. Study at large: Sequencing input comprised bulk RNA from unsorted whole blood; chain pairing was not available.

General study results and limits: Sequences matched to VDJdb favored anti-spike CD8 responses, while private and CD4 specificities were missed.

Individually, cDNA molecules had unique molecular identifiers attached to them. TCRdb independently ran MiXCR on the 5' RACE reads; one entry per CDR3 protein. The table records just over 70,000 distinct CDR3 sequences, under 15% of them present only once. This sequence originates from an adult who was a healthcare worker with PCR-confirmed SARS-CoV-2 infection or an uninfected control (not recorded which). The sequencing sample was made of whole blood.

The DNA for the CDR3 is TGCAGTGCTAGAGACCCTACCGGGACCTCTGGAAACACCATATATTTT. Its translation: CSARDPTGTSGNTIYF. The V call is TRBV20-1, the J call TRBJ1-3; D perhaps matches TRBD1 (5 bases). Deletions cut 0 bases from V and 0 bases from J, with 12 bases between. Germline values: CDR1 DFQATT, CDR2 SNEGSKA (reference sequence). The CDR3 has 16 amino acids.